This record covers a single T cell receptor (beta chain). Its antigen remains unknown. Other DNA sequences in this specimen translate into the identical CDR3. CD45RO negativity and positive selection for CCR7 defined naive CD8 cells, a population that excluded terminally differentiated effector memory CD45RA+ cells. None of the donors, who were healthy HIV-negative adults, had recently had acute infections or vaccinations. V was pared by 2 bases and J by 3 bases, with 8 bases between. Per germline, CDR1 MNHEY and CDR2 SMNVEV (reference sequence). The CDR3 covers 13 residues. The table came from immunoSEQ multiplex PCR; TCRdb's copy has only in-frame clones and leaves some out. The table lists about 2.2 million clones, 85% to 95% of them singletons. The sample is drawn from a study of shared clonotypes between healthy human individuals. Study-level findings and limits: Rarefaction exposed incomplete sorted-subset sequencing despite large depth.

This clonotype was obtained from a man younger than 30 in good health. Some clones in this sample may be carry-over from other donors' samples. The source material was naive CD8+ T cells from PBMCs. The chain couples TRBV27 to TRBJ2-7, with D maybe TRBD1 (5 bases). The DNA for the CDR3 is TGTGCCAGCAGTTTAGGGGCCGGCTACGAGCAGTACTTC. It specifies CASSLGAGYEQYF.